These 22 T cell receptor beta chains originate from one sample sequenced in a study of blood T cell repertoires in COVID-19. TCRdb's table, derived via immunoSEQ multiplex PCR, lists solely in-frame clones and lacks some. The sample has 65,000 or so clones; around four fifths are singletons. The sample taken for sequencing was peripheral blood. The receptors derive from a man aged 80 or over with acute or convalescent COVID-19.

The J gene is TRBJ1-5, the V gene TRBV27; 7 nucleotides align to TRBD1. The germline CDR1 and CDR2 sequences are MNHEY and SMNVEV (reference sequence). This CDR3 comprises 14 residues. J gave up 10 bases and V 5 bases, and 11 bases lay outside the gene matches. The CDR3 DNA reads TGTGCCAGCAGTCCGGGACAGCTTTATTACCCCCAGCATTTT. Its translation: CASSPGQLYYPQHF.

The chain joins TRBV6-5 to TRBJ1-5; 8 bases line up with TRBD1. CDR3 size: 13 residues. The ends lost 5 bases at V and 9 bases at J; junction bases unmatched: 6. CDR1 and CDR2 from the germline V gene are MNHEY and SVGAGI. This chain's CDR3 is CASSRQGRMPQHF. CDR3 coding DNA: TGTGCCAGCAGTCGACAGGGGAGAATGCCCCAGCATTTT.

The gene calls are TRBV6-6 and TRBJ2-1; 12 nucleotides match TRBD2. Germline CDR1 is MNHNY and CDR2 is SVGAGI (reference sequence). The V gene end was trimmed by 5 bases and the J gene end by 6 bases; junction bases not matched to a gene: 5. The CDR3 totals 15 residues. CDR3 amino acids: CASSVLAGGLNEQFF. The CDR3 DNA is TGTGCCAGCAGTGTTCTAGCGGGGGGGCTCAATGAGCAGTTCTTC.

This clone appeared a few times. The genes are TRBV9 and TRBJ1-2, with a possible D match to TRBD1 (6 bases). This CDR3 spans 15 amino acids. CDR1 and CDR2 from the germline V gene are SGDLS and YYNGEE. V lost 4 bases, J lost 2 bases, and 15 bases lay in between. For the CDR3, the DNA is TGTGCCAGCAGCACACTACAGGGTTTCAACTATGGCTACACCTTC. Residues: CASSTLQGFNYGYTF.

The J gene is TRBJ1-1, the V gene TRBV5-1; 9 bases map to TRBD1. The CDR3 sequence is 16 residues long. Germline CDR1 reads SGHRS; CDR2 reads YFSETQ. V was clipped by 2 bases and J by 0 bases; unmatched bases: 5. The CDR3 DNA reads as TGCGCCAGCAGCTTTGGACAGGGGTTTATGAACACTGAAGCTTTCTTT. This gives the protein CASSFGQGFMNTEAFF.

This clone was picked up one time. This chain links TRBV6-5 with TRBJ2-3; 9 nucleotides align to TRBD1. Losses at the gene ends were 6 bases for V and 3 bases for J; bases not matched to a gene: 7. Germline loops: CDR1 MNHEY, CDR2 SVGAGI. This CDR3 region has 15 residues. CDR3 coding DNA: TGTGCCAGCAGCCAGACAGGGGGGAGGACAGATACGCAGTATTTT. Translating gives CASSQTGGRTDTQYF.

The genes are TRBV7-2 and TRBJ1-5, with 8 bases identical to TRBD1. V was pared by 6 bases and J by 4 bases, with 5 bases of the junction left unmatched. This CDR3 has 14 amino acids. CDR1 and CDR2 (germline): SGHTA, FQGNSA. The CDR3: CASSTDRGNQPQHF. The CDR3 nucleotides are TGTGCCAGCAGTACTGACAGGGGAAATCAGCCCCAGCATTTT.

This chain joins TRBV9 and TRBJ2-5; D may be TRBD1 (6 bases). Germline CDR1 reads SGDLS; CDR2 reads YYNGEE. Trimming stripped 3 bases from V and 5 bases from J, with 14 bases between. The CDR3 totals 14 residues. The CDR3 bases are TGTGCCAGCAGCGGGCCGGGCCAGGGGGAGACCCAGTACTTC. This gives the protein CASSGPGQGETQYF.

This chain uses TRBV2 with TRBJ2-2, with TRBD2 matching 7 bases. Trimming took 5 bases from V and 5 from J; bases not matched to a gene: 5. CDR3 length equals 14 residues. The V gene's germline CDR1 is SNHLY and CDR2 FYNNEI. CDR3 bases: TGTGCCAGCAGTAGGGACTATATAACCGGGGAGCTGTTTTTT. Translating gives CASSRDYITGELFF.

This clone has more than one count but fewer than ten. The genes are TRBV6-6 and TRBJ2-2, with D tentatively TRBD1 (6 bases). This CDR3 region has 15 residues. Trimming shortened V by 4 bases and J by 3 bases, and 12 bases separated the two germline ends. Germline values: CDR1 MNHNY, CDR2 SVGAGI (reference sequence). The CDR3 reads CASSLQNRDTGELFF. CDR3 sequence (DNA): TGTGCCAGCAGTTTACAGAACAGGGACACCGGGGAGCTGTTTTTT.

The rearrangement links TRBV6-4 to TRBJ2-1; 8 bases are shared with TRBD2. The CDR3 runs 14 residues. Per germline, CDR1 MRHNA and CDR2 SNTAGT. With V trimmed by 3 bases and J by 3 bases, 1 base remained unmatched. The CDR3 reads CASSEGTSYNEQFF. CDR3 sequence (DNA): TGTGCCAGCAGTGAGGGGACTAGCTACAATGAGCAGTTCTTC.

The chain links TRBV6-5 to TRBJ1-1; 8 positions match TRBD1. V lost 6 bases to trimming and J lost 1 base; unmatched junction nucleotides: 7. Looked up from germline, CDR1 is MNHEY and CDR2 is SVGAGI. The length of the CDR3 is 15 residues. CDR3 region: CASSTTGTGNTEAFF. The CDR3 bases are TGTGCCAGCAGCACAACCGGGACAGGGAACACTGAAGCTTTCTTT.

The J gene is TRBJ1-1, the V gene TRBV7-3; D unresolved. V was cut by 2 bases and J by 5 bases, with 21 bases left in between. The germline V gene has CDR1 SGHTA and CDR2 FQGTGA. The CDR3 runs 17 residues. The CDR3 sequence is CASSLYAGSGWRTEAFF. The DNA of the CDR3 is TGTGCCAGCAGCTTATATGCGGGAAGCGGTTGGAGGACTGAAGCTTTCTTT.

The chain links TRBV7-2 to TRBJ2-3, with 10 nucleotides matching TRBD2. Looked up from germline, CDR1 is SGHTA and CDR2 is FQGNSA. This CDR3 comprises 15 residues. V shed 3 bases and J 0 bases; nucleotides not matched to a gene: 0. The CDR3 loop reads CASSLTSGSTDTQYF. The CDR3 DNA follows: TGTGCCAGCAGCTTGACTAGCGGGAGCACAGATACGCAGTATTTT.

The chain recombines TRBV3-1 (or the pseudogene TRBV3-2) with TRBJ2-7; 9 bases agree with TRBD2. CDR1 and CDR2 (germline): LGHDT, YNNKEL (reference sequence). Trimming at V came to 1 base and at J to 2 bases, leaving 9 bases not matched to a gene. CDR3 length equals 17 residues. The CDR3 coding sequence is TGTGCCAGCAGCCAAGCCCTGATAGCGGGGGATCCCTACGAGCAGTACTTC. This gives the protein CASSQALIAGDPYEQYF.

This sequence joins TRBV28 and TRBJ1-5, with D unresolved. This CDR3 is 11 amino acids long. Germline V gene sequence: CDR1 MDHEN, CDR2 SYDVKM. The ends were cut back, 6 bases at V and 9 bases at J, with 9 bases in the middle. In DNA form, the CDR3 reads TGTGCCAGCAGCCCCCTAGGGCCCCAGCATTTT. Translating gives CASSPLGPQHF.

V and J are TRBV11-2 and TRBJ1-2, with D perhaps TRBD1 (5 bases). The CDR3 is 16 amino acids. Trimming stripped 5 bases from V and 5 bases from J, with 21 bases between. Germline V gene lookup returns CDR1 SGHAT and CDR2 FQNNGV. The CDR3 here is CASSPRGTGEFYGYTF. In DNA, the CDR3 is TGTGCCAGCAGCCCCCGTGGAACAGGAGAATTTTATGGCTACACCTTC.

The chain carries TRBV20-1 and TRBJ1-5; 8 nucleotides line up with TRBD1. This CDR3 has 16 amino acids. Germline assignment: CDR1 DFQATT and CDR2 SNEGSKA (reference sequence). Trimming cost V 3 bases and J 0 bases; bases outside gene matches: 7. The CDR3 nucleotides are TGCAGTGCTAGTAGCGCAGGGGGCTATAGCAATCAGCCCCAGCATTTT. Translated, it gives CSASSAGGYSNQPQHF.

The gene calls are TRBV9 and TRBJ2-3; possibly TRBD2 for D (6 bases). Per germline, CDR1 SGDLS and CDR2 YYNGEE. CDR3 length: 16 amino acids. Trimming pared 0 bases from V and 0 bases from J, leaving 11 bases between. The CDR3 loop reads CASSVGGGTSTDTQYF. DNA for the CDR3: TGTGCCAGCAGCGTAGGAGGAGGGACTAGCACAGATACGCAGTATTTT.

The CDR3 loop reads CASAPGGLQETQYF. The CDR3 DNA is TGTGCCAGCGCTCCGGGGGGACTCCAAGAGACCCAGTACTTC. The chain has TRBV6-5 and TRBJ2-5, with 7 bases aligning to TRBD2. J lost 1 base, V lost 8 bases, and 7 bases had no gene match. CDR1 MNHEY and CDR2 SVGAGI come from the germline V gene. The CDR3 contains 14 residues.

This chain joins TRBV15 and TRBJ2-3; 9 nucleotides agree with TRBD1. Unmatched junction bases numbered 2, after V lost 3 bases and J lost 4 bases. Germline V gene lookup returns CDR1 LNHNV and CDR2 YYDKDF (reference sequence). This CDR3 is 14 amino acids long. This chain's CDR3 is CATSSRQGADTQYF. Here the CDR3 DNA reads TGTGCCACCAGCAGTCGACAGGGGGCAGATACGCAGTATTTT. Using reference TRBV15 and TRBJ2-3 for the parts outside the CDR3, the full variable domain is DAMVIQNPRYQVTQFGKPVTLSCSQTLNHNVMYWYQQKSSQAPKLLFHYYDKDFNNEADTPDNFQSRRPNTSFCFLDIRSPGLGDTAMYLCATSSRQGADTQYFGPGTRLTVL.

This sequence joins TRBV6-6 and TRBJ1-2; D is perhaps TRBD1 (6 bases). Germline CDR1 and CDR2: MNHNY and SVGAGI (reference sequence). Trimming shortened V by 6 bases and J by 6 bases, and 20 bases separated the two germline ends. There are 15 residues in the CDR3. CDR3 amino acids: CASRETGKPLDGYTF. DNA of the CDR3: TGTGCCAGCAGAGAAACAGGGAAACCCCTCGATGGCTACACCTTC.